These 29 T cell receptor beta chains came from one sample sequenced in a study of T cell responses to AZD1222 COVID-19 vaccine. The method was immunoSEQ multiplex PCR; TCRdb's version includes in-frame clones alone and lacks a portion of them. The data show approximately 150,000 clones, approximately 90% seen once. The specimen was peripheral blood, collected 28 days after the second AZD1222 dose. These receptors originate from an adult who received the AZD1222 COVID-19 vaccine.

This clone appeared a few times. This rearrangement joins TRBV19 to TRBJ1-6; TRBD1 matches 8 bases. The CDR3 spans 15 residues. CDR1 is LNHDA, CDR2 SQIVND, per germline (reference sequence). The trim removed 4 bases at V and 8 bases at J, leaving 7 bases unmatched. The CDR3 DNA is TGTGCCAGTAGTACCGGGACAGGAAGTTATTCACCCCTCCACTTT. Translating gives CASSTGTGSYSPLHF.

This clone was recorded only once. The chain couples TRBV4-1 to TRBJ2-4; 14 bases line up with TRBD2. Germline V gene sequence: CDR1 MGHRA, CDR2 YSYEKL. The CDR3 has 16 residues. Trimming took 1 base from V and 8 from J; bases not matched to a gene: 4. In DNA form, the CDR3 reads TGCGCCAGCAGCCAAGCCCCGGGACTAGCGGGAGACATTCAGTACTTC. Its protein product is CASSQAPGLAGDIQYF.

The chain links TRBV2 to TRBJ2-6, with TRBD1 identical over 7 bases. Germline V lookup: CDR1 SNHLY, CDR2 FYNNEI. The CDR3 covers 18 residues. Trimming at V came to 1 base and at J to 0 bases, leaving 6 bases not matched to a gene. The CDR3 sequence: CASSEVGQVISGANVLTF. CDR3 nucleotide sequence: TGTGCCAGCAGTGAAGTAGGACAGGTGATCTCTGGGGCCAACGTCCTGACTTTC.

The rearrangement links TRBV7-9 to TRBJ1-1; perhaps TRBD1 as D (5 bases). V dropped 5 bases and J dropped 4 bases, with 20 bases sitting between them. This CDR3 has 16 residues. Germline CDR1 reads SEHNR; CDR2 reads FQNEAQ (reference sequence). The CDR3 DNA is TGTGCCAGCAGCCCGCCCCTTGGGGGGGTAGGCACTGAAGCTTTCTTT. Translating it yields CASSPPLGGVGTEAFF.

The J gene is TRBJ2-1, the V gene TRBV14, with a possible D match to TRBD2 (5 bases). V was pared by 1 base and J by 2 bases, with 12 bases between. Germline V gene data show CDR1 as SGHDN and CDR2 as FVKESK. This CDR3 contains 16 residues. For the CDR3, the DNA is TGTGCCAGCAGCCAAGTCGGCGGGTCTACCTACAATGAGCAGTTCTTC. This gives the protein CASSQVGGSTYNEQFF.

This chain joins TRBV7-9 and TRBJ1-5, with D perhaps TRBD1 (5 bases). The CDR3 is 16 residues long. The V and J ends lost 1 base and 7 bases respectively, with 17 bases between them. The germline gives CDR1 SEHNR, CDR2 FQNEAQ (reference sequence). The CDR3 spells CASSLDARVGHQPQHF. CDR3 DNA: TGTGCCAGCAGCTTAGATGCCAGGGTAGGTCACCAGCCCCAGCATTTT.

The chain is built from TRBV10-1 and TRBJ1-4; D not resolved. The V end was cut by 2 bases, the J end by 0 bases, with 10 bases between. The CDR3 contains 16 residues. CDR1 WNHNN and CDR2 SYGVQD come from the germline V gene (reference sequence). The CDR3 loop is CASSEAHPATNEKLFF. The CDR3 nucleotides read TGCGCCAGCAGTGAGGCCCATCCTGCAACTAATGAAAAACTGTTTTTT.

The rearrangement links TRBV29-1 to TRBJ1-4; 7 nucleotides agree with TRBD1. The junction had 4 bases not matched to a gene; V was cut back by 7 bases and J by 8 bases. CDR3 length: 11 amino acids. Germline CDR1 and CDR2: SQVTM and ANQGSEA. CDR3 sequence (DNA): TGCAGCGCACGACAGGGAGAAAAACTGTTTTTT. Translated, it gives CSARQGEKLFF.

In this sample, this clone turned up once. The CDR3 spells CASSRVPRRGLSTDTQYF. The CDR3 coding sequence is TGTGCCAGTAGTAGGGTTCCACGGCGGGGCCTTAGCACAGATACGCAGTATTTT. The rearrangement uses TRBV19 and TRBJ2-3; D might be TRBD2 (6 bases). The germline gives CDR1 LNHDA, CDR2 SQIVND (reference sequence). CDR3 length equals 18 residues. Between the trimmed V and J ends, which lost 4 bases and 0 bases, there was a span of 20 bases. Full variable domain (outside the CDR3, taken from reference TRBV19 and TRBJ2-3): DGGITQSPKYLFRKEGQNVTLSCEQNLNHDAMYWYRQDPGQGLRLIYYSQIVNDFQKGDIAEGYSVSREKKESFPLTVTSAQKNPTAFYLCASSRVPRRGLSTDTQYFGPGTRLTVL.

V usage is TRBV7-2 and J usage is TRBJ2-3; unclear D gene. The CDR3 runs to 14 residues. Trimming took 8 bases from V and 2 from J, leaving 14 bases between them. CDR1 and CDR2 from the germline V gene are SGHTA and FQGNSA. The DNA of the CDR3 is TGTGCCAGCTTCTCACCGGGTTACACAGATACGCAGTATTTT. Residues: CASFSPGYTDTQYF.

The chain recombines TRBV6-5 with TRBJ1-5, with D hard to call. V was pared by 8 bases and J by 0 bases, with 14 bases between. This CDR3 spans 15 amino acids. The V gene's germline CDR1 is MNHEY and CDR2 SVGAGI. CDR3: CASFEWGNSNQPQHF. CDR3 in DNA: TGTGCCAGCTTCGAATGGGGAAATAGCAATCAGCCCCAGCATTTT.

The chain carries TRBV7-2 and TRBJ1-1; D is possibly TRBD1 (6 bases). The CDR3 contains 14 residues. V lost 7 bases to trimming and J lost 11 bases, with 23 bases between them. CDR1 and CDR2 (germline): SGHTA, FQGNSA. As DNA, the CDR3 is TGTGCCAGCACGGCGACAGGAACACCATTCGTGGCTTTCTTT. This codes for CASTATGTPFVAFF.

A single count supports this clone. The CDR3 coding sequence is TGTGCCAGCAGCCAAGTCCTTCTAGCGGGGTTCACAGATACGCAGTATTTT. Translation gives CASSQVLLAGFTDTQYF. V gene TRBV7-2 combines with J gene TRBJ2-3; 9 bases fit TRBD2. The CDR3 is 17 amino acids. Trimming removed 5 bases from V and 2 bases from J; junction bases left unmatched: 11. Per the germline V gene, CDR1 is SGHTA and CDR2 is FQGNSA.

The chain combines TRBV7-9 with TRBJ2-7; D is perhaps TRBD1 (6 bases). CDR3 length equals 13 residues. V lost 3 bases and J 6 bases, leaving 12 bases between the germline ends. Germline V lookup: CDR1 SEHNR, CDR2 FQNEAQ (reference sequence). The CDR3 loop reads CASSFRQETEQYF. The CDR3 nucleotides are TGTGCCAGCAGCTTCAGACAGGAGACCGAGCAGTACTTC.

V gene TRBV7-9 combines with J gene TRBJ1-5; D not resolved. The germline gives CDR1 SEHNR, CDR2 FQNEAQ (reference sequence). Between the trimmed V and J ends, which lost 8 bases and 2 bases, there was a span of 10 bases. This CDR3 comprises 13 residues. The CDR3 DNA reads as TGTGCCAGCCAACGGGCGGGCAATCAGCCCCAGCATTTT. Its protein is CASQRAGNQPQHF.

The V gene is TRBV7-8, the J gene TRBJ2-1; 11 nucleotides match TRBD2. Germline V gene lookup returns CDR1 SGHVS and CDR2 FQNEAQ. V shed 3 bases and J 7 bases; nucleotides not matched to a gene: 5. This CDR3 region has 15 residues. CDR3 nucleotide sequence: TGTGCCAGCAGCTTGAGTAGCGGGGGGGCTAATGAGCAGTTCTTC. Its translation: CASSLSSGGANEQFF.

The chain links TRBV7-2 to TRBJ2-1; D perhaps matches TRBD1 (6 bases). The CDR3 sequence is 13 residues long. Germline V gene data show CDR1 as SGHTA and CDR2 as FQGNSA. The germline V and J ends were trimmed by 5 bases and 8 bases, with 13 bases remaining between them. The CDR3 loop is CASSVTGLHEQFF. CDR3 sequence (DNA): TGTGCCAGCAGCGTAACAGGGCTCCATGAGCAGTTCTTC.

This chain joins TRBV7-2 and TRBJ1-4; TRBD1 aligns across 8 bases. The CDR3 has 14 amino acids. Germline CDR1 and CDR2: SGHTA and FQGNSA. The V and J ends lost 5 bases and 8 bases, in that order; junction bases with no gene match: 7. The CDR3 spells CASSLNTGGEKLFF. The DNA for the CDR3 is TGTGCCAGCAGCCTAAATACAGGGGGGGAAAAACTGTTTTTT. The full variable domain, in which reference TRBV7-2 and TRBJ1-4 provide the parts outside the CDR3, is GAGVSQSPSNKVTEKGKDVELRCDPISGHTALYWYRQSLGQGLEFLIYFQGNSAPDKSGLPSDRFSAERTGGSVSTLTIQRTQQEDSAVYLCASSLNTGGEKLFFGSGTQLSVL.

The chain recombines TRBV9 with TRBJ1-6; no firm D call. Trimming left V 3 bases short and J 7 bases short, with 11 bases between. The CDR3 has 14 residues. The germline gives CDR1 SGDLS, CDR2 YYNGEE. In DNA, the CDR3 is TGTGCCAGCAGCGCCGCCGGGGAAAATTCACCCCTCCACTTT. Translating it yields CASSAAGENSPLHF.

V usage is TRBV5-4 and J usage is TRBJ2-1; no definite D call. Trimming cost V 3 bases and J 2 bases, with 12 bases left between them. The CDR3 extends over 15 amino acids. The germline V gene encodes CDR1 SGHNT and CDR2 YYREEE (reference sequence). The CDR3 DNA sequence: TGTGCCAGCAGCTCCGGCGGTTTAGCCTACAATGAGCAGTTCTTC. Amino acid sequence: CASSSGGLAYNEQFF.

The chain links TRBV6-5 to TRBJ1-2; tentatively, D is TRBD1 (5 bases). CDR1 and CDR2 (germline): MNHEY, SVGAGI. This CDR3 region has 14 residues. The germline V and J ends were trimmed by 8 bases and 6 bases, with 19 bases remaining between them. CDR3 DNA sequence: TGTGCCAGCGACAGAGCCGGGACGGGAGATGGCTACACCTTC. It yields the protein CASDRAGTGDGYTF.

The chain joins TRBV5-4 to TRBJ1-4; tentatively, D is TRBD1 (6 bases). Germline V gives CDR1 SGHNT, CDR2 YYREEE (reference sequence). V was pared by 0 bases and J by 0 bases, with 6 bases between. The length of the CDR3 is 15 residues. The CDR3 nucleotides read TGTGCCAGCAGCTTGGGGACAGCAACTAATGAAAAACTGTTTTTT. Translated, it gives CASSLGTATNEKLFF.

This sequence joins TRBV7-9 and TRBJ1-2; the D gene is possibly TRBD1 (6 bases). Trimming took off 5 bases at V and 8 bases at J, with 18 bases between the two ends. CDR1 SEHNR and CDR2 FQNEAQ come from the germline V gene (reference sequence). There are 14 residues in the CDR3. The CDR3 DNA follows: TGTGCCAGCAGCACCCGACAGGTCTCTATAGGCTACACCTTC. Translated, it gives CASSTRQVSIGYTF.

A single count supports this clone. The chain links TRBV5-4 to TRBJ1-5, with a tentative D call TRBD1 (5 bases). Germline-derived CDR1 and CDR2 are SGHNT and YYREEE (reference sequence). The CDR3 extends over 15 amino acids. V dropped 0 bases and J dropped 4 bases, with 11 bases sitting between them. This CDR3 reads CASSLDPGSNQPQHF. CDR3 nucleotides: TGTGCCAGCAGCTTGGACCCAGGGAGTAATCAGCCCCAGCATTTT.

The chain joins TRBV12-3 or TRBV12-4 to TRBJ2-7, with unresolved D. V dropped 3 bases and J dropped 3 bases, with 9 bases sitting between them. The CDR3 extends over 13 amino acids. CDR3 bases: TGTGCCAGCAGTTTTGGGCAGAACTACGAGCAGTACTTC. Encoded protein: CASSFGQNYEQYF.

J is TRBJ2-7 and V is TRBV6-5, with D possibly being TRBD1 (6 bases). V shed 10 bases and J shed 2 bases, with 12 bases lying between them. Germline V gene sequence: CDR1 MNHEY, CDR2 SVGAGI. The CDR3 contains 12 residues. DNA for the CDR3: TGTGCCACCATAGGGGGAACCTACGAGCAGTACTTC. The encoded protein is CATIGGTYEQYF.

The chain employs TRBV18 and TRBJ2-7; D not certain. The germline V gene has CDR1 KGHSH and CDR2 LQKENI. The germline V and J ends were trimmed by 3 bases and 5 bases, with 17 bases remaining between them. This CDR3 comprises 15 residues. CDR3 sequence (DNA): TGTGCCAGCTCACCCCTCCATCCCAATACGAACGAGCAGTACTTC. Translated, it gives CASSPLHPNTNEQYF.

The V and J genes are TRBV12-3 or TRBV12-4 and TRBJ2-7, with D unresolved. V lost 3 bases and J lost 3, with 3 bases in between. This CDR3 is 11 amino acids long. CDR3 sequence: CASSFYYEQYF. For the CDR3, the DNA is TGTGCCAGCAGTTTTTACTACGAGCAGTACTTC.

This sequence joins TRBV13 and TRBJ2-7; D unresolved. Germline V gene data show CDR1 as PRHDT and CDR2 as FYEKMQ (reference sequence). Trimming took off 1 base at V and 0 bases at J, with 7 bases between the two ends. The CDR3 has 14 residues. CDR3: CASSLAGDSYEQYF. CDR3 DNA sequence: TGTGCCAGCAGCTTAGCTGGGGACTCCTACGAGCAGTACTTC.